Listed below are T cell receptor beta chains from one sample, sequenced in a study of T cell repertoires in cytomegalovirus infection. In TCRdb, the reads were re-called with MiXCR into one record per CDR3 protein. Of 100,000 or so distinct CDR3 sequences in the sample, less than 25% were seen once. What was sequenced was CD8+ T cells from PBMCs. The receptors were gathered from a human donor in good health (CMV status not recorded). Some clones in this sample may be carry-over from other donors' samples. Each CDR3 is given with its conserved first and last residue. Fields, in order: J gene, D gene, clone size, V gene, CDR3 DNA, CDR3 protein. The D gene is left open where the match is weak. The size field is filled for only some rows; it gives once, few, many or a size class.

>TRBJ1-1|NA|NA|TRBV12-3/TRBV12-4
TGTGCCAGCACGGGCCTCACGAGGGAAGCTTTCTTT
CASTGLTREAFF
>TRBJ2-2|NA|many|TRBV7-8
TGTGCCAGCAGCCCCCTGTCTGGGGAGCTGTTTTTT
CASSPLSGELFF
>TRBJ2-1|TRBD2|many|TRBV7-2
TGTGCCAGCAGCCACGAACTAGCGGGAGTTTCAGGGGATGAGCAGTTCTTC
CASSHELAGVSGDEQFF
>TRBJ2-7|NA|NA|TRBV20-1
TGCAGTGCTAGAGAGGAACAGGGTGGGTACGAGCAGTACTTC
CSAREEQGGYEQYF
>TRBJ2-3|NA|NA|TRBV11-3
TGTGCCAGCAGGAAAGTAACAGGGGACTACACAGATACGCAGTATTTT
CASRKVTGDYTDTQYF
>TRBJ2-7|NA|NA|TRBV6-8
TGTGCCAGCACCCTCGGGGGTTCCTACGAGCAGTACTTC
CASTLGGSYEQYF
>TRBJ2-1|TRBD2|NA|TRBV29-1
TGCAGCGTTGAAGATCGGCTAGCGGGGGAGGCCAATGAGCAGTTCTTC
CSVEDRLAGEANEQFF
>TRBJ2-1|NA|NA|TRBV29-1
TGCAGCGTTGAAGACCCCGATTGGGCTGAGCAGTTCTTC
CSVEDPDWAEQFF
>TRBJ2-1|TRBD2|few|TRBV7-2
TGTGCCAGCAGGGGGGGGGTGCGTGATGAGCAGTTCTTC
CASRGGVRDEQFF
>TRBJ2-5|TRBD2|many|TRBV7-2
TGTGCCAGCAGCTTAGGGTTCCAGCGGGGGGGCCAGGAGACCCAGTACTTC
CASSLGFQRGGQETQYF
>TRBJ1-2|TRBD1|many|TRBV7-2
TGTGCCAGCAGCCTTAGTGGGGACAGAGATTACTATGGCTACACCTTC
CASSLSGDRDYYGYTF
>TRBJ2-1|TRBD2|few|TRBV12-3/TRBV12-4
TGTGCCAGCGGGCGAGGGCGGGGGGGCGCCTACTTC
CASGRGRGGAYF
>TRBJ1-4|TRBD1|many|TRBV7-8
TGTGCCAGCAGCTTAGAGGGACAGAGTAATGAAAAACTGTTTTTT
CASSLEGQSNEKLFF
>TRBJ2-3|TRBD1|many|TRBV7-3
TGTGCCAGCAGCCGAACAGGGGGTTCCCCAGATACGCAGTATTTT
CASSRTGGSPDTQYF
>TRBJ1-5|TRBD1|many|TRBV10-3
TGTGCCTCCGGGGACAGGGAAGAGGATCAGCCCCAGCATTTT
CASGDREEDQPQHF
>TRBJ2-7|NA|NA|TRBV27
TGTGCCAGCAGTCCACGGGGCCCGGTTAGCTCCTACGAGCAGTACTTC
CASSPRGPVSSYEQYF
>TRBJ1-2|TRBD1|NA|TRBV29-1
TGCAGCGTTTCGGACAGGGTCGAGGGAGGCTACACCTTC
CSVSDRVEGGYTF
>TRBJ2-1|NA|NA|TRBV20-1
TGCAGTGCTAGAGATCACAGGAGCGATAGGGCCAATGAGCAGTTCTTC
CSARDHRSDRANEQFF
>TRBJ2-7|NA|few|TRBV6-5
TGTGCCAGCAGTCCAGAGGCTTTGGTAGGAGAGCAGTACTTC
CASSPEALVGEQYF
>TRBJ2-7|NA|NA|TRBV4-3
TGCGCCAGCAGCCAAGAGAATGACTACTCCTACGAGCAGTACTTC
CASSQENDYSYEQYF
>TRBJ2-5|TRBD1|many|TRBV11-2
TGTGCCAGCAGCCAGAGGGACAGTTCGGAGACCCAGTACTTC
CASSQRDSSETQYF
>TRBJ2-7|NA|NA|TRBV4-1
TGCGCCAGCAGCCAAGAGTCGGCCTCTATCTACGAGCAGTACTTC
CASSQESASIYEQYF
>TRBJ2-3|TRBD2|NA|TRBV12-3/TRBV12-4
TGTGCCAGCAGCGCAACTAGCGGGAACACAGATACGCAGTATTTT
CASSATSGNTDTQYF
>TRBJ2-3|NA|few|TRBV28
TGTGCCAGCAGTCCCAGGAAGGCTAACGGGGCTTGGGATACGCAGTATTTT
CASSPRKANGAWDTQYF
>TRBJ2-1|NA|NA|TRBV4-3
TGCGCCAGCAGCCAAGATGGGCAGGGTTCTGCTGCTTACAATGAGCAGTTCTTC
CASSQDGQGSAAYNEQFF
>TRBJ2-1|TRBD1|few|TRBV7-8
TGTGCCAGCAGCCCAAAGACAGGGGCCGGTGAGCAGTTCTTC
CASSPKTGAGEQFF
>TRBJ2-1|TRBD2|NA|TRBV19
TGTGCCAGTAGTATTCGGACTAGCGGGATCTACAATGAGCAGTTCTTC
CASSIRTSGIYNEQFF
>TRBJ1-2|NA|few|TRBV7-6
TGTGCCAGCAGCTTGACCCTAGGCCCTAACTATGGCTACACCTTC
CASSLTLGPNYGYTF
>TRBJ2-5|NA|NA|TRBV2
TGTGCCAGCAGTGACCAGGGGAGGGAGACCCAGTACTTC
CASSDQGRETQYF
>TRBJ2-2|NA|many|TRBV7-6
TGTGCCAGCAGCAAAGGAGGGACACCGAACACCGGGGAGCTGTTTTTT
CASSKGGTPNTGELFF
>TRBJ2-7|NA|many|TRBV11-2
TGTGCCAGCAGCTTGACGGGGTCACCCTACGAGCAGTACTTC
CASSLTGSPYEQYF
>TRBJ2-1|NA|NA|TRBV7-6
TGTGCCAGCAGCCTGGTCGAGGAAAGCTCCTACAATGAGCAGTTCTTC
CASSLVEESSYNEQFF
>TRBJ2-5|TRBD1|NA|TRBV28
TGTGCCAGCAGTTTTCATACAGGGGTAGGGGAGACCCAGTACTTC
CASSFHTGVGETQYF
>TRBJ1-4|NA|many|TRBV12-3/TRBV12-4
TGTGCCAGCAGGGCTTGGGGGGCAGGTGAAAAACTGTTTTTT
CASRAWGAGEKLFF
>TRBJ1-2|TRBD1|NA|TRBV19
TGTGCCAGTAGTATAGAACCCGGGACAGGGGACGGCTACACCTTC
CASSIEPGTGDGYTF
>TRBJ2-7|NA|many|TRBV7-9
TGTGCCAGCAGCCCTGAACAGGGAGGAAACGAGCAGTACTTC
CASSPEQGGNEQYF
>TRBJ2-7|NA|NA|TRBV29-1
TGCAGCGTTATCGGGACGGAATCCTACGAGCAGTACTTC
CSVIGTESYEQYF
>TRBJ2-5|TRBD1|few|TRBV7-6
TGTGCCAGCAGACCGACAGGGTCGTGGGAGACCCAGTACTTC
CASRPTGSWETQYF
>TRBJ1-5|TRBD1|NA|TRBV20-1
TGCAGTGCCTTTGGGGGGACAGATAGCAATCAGCCCCAGCATTTT
CSAFGGTDSNQPQHF
>TRBJ2-7|NA|NA|TRBV2
TGTGCCAGCAGTGGGCGTGGGAGGGGGCTCGCCGAGCAGTACTTC
CASSGRGRGLAEQYF
>TRBJ1-1|NA|few|TRBV7-9
TGTGCCAGCACCGACGGGGCCCGGGACACTGAAGCTTTCTTT
CASTDGARDTEAFF
>TRBJ2-1|TRBD2|few|TRBV5-5
TGTGCCAGCAGCTTAAGCGGGAACTCCTACAATGAGCAGTTCTTC
CASSLSGNSYNEQFF
>TRBJ2-7|NA|few|TRBV7-3
TGTGCCAGCAGCTTGTCCCCCTCCTACGAGCAGTACTTC
CASSLSPSYEQYF
>TRBJ2-7|NA|NA|TRBV14
TGTGCCAGCAGCTATTCGGGACGCACCTACGAGCAGTACTTC
CASSYSGRTYEQYF
>TRBJ2-5|NA|few|TRBV20-1
TGCAGTGCTAGAGGGTGGGAGAGCCAAGAGACCCAGTACTTC
CSARGWESQETQYF
>TRBJ2-7|TRBD2|few|TRBV7-4
TGTGCCAGCAGCCTAACTGCCGGGACTAGCGGCTACGAGCAGTACTTC
CASSLTAGTSGYEQYF